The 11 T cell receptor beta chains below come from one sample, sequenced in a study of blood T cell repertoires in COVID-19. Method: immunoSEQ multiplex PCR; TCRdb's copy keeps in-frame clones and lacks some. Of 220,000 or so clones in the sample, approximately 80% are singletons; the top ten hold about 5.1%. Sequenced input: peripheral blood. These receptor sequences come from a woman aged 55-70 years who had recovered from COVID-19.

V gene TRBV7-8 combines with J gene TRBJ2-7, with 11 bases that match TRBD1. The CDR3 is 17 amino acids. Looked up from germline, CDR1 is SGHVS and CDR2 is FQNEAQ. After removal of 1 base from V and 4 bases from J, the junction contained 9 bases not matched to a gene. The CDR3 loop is CASSLDGTGGLDYEQYF. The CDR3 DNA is TGTGCCAGCAGCTTAGATGGGACAGGGGGTCTCGATTACGAGCAGTACTTC.

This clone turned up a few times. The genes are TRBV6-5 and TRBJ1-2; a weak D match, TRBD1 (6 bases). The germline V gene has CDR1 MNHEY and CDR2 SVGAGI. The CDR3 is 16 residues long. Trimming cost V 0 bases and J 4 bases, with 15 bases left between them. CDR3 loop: CASSYSGASRGYGYTF. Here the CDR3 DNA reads TGTGCCAGCAGTTACTCGGGGGCCTCGCGAGGCTATGGCTACACCTTC.

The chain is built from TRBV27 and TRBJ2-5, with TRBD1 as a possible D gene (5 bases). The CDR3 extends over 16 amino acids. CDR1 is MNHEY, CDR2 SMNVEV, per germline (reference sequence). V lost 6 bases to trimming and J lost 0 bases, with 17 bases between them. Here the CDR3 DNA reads TGTGCCAGCAGCCCCAGGGCAGGGCTGTACCAAGAGACCCAGTACTTC. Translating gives CASSPRAGLYQETQYF.

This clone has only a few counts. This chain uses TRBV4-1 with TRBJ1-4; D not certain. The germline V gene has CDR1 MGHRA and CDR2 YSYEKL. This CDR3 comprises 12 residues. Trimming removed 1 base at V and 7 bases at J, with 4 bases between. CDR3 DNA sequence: TGCGCCAGCAGCCAAGGAGTTGAAAAACTGTTTTTT. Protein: CASSQGVEKLFF.

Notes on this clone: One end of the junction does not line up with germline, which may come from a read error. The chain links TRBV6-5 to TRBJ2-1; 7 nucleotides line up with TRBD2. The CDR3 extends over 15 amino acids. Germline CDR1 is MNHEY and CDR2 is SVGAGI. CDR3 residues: CASSDSSGDYAEQFF. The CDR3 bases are TGTGCCAGCAGTGACTCTAGCGGAGATTACGCTGAGCAGTTCTTC.

The CDR3 nucleotides read TGTGCCAGCAGCTCTAGGTCAGGGGGATTGTTTCAGCCCCAGCATTTT. This codes for CASSSRSGGLFQPQHF. V and J are TRBV7-8 and TRBJ1-5; 7 bases map to TRBD1. Germline lookup yields CDR1 SGHVS and CDR2 FQNEAQ. V shed 4 bases, J shed 6 bases, and the junction held 12 bases outside the gene matches. The CDR3 extends over 16 amino acids.

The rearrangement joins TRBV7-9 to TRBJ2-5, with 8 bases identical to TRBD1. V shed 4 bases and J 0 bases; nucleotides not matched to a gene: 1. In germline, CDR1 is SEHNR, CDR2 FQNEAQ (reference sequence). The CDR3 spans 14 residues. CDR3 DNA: TGTGCCAGCAGCTGGACAGGGAACCAAGAGACCCAGTACTTC. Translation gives CASSWTGNQETQYF.

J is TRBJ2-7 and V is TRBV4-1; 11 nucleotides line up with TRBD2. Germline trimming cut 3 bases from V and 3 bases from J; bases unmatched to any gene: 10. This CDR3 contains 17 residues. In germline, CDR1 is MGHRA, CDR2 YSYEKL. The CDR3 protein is CASSQALLAGAGYEQYF. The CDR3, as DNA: TGCGCCAGCAGCCAGGCCCTACTAGCGGGGGCCGGCTACGAGCAGTACTTC.

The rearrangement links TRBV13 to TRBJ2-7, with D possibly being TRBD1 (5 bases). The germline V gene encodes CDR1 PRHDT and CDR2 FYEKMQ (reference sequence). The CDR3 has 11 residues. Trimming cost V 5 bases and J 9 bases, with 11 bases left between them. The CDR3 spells CASSPQRGQYF. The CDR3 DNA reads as TGTGCCAGCAGCCCGCAAAGGGGGCAGTACTTC.

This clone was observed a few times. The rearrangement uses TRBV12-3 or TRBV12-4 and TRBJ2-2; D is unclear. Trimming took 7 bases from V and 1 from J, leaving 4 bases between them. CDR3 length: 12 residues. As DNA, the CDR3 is TGTGCCAGCAATAAGAACACCGGGGAGCTGTTTTTT. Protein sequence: CASNKNTGELFF.

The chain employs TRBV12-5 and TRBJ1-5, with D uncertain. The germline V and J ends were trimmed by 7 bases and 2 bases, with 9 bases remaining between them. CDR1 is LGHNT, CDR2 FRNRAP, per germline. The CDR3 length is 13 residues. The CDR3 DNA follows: TGTGCTAGTGCCGGGAGTGGCAATCAGCCCCAGCATTTT. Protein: CASAGSGNQPQHF.